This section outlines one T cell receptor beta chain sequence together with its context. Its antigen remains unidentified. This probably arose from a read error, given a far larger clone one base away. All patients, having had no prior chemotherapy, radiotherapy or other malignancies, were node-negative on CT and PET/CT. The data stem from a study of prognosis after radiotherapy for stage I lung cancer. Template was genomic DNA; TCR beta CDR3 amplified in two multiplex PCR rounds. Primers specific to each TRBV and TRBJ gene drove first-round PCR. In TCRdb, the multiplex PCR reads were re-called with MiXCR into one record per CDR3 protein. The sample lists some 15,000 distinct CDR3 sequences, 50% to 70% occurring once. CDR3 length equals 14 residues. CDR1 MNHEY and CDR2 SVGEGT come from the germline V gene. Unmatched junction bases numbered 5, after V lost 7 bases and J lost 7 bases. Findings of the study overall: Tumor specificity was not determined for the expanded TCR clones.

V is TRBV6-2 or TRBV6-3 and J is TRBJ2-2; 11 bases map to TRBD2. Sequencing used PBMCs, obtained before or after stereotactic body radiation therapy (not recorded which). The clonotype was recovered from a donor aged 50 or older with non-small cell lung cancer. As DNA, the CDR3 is TGTGCCAGCATCCGACTAGCGGGATTCGGGGAGCTGTTTTTT. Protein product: CASIRLAGFGELFF.